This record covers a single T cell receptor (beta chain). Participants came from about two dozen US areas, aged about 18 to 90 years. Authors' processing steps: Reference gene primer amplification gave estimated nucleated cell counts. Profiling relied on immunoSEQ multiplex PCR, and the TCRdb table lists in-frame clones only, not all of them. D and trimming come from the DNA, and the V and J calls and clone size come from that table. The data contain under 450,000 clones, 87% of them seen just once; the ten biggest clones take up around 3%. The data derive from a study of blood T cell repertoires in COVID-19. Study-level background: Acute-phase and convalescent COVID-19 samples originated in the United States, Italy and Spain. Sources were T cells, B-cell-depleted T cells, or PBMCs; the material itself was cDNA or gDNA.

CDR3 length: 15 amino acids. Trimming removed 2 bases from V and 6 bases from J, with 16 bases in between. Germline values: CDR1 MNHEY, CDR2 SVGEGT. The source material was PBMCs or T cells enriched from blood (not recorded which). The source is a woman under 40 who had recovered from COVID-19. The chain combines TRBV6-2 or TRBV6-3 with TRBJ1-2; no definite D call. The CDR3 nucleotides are TGTGCCAGCAGTTACATGCGGGCAGGCGAGAATGGCTACACCTTC. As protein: CASSYMRAGENGYTF.